The 30 T cell receptor beta chains presented below share a single source sample, sequenced in a study of T-cell memory formation after mild COVID-19 (dated by TCRdb to 2020 to 2023). Libraries were prepared through 5' RACE. Sequencing was performed on an Illumina NovaSeq 6000. TCRdb trimmed public reads at Q25 via fastp, called clones via MiXCR and kept in-frame beta chains. Here each entry gathers all rows of one CDR3 protein and keeps the most common genes and DNA. Present in this sample are 470,000 or so distinct CDR3 sequences, around a sixth of which were seen just once. The leading ten clones occupy about 12% of the sample. The sequenced material came from PBMCs or a T cell subset sorted from them (not recorded which). The receptors here all came from an adult woman who had mild COVID-19 (a few samples of this study predate the infection). The sample titles of this study are shuffled in the database, so cell type and time point are left out; the donor was told from shared clones.

In this sample, this clonotype turned up a few times. This rearrangement joins TRBV20-1 to TRBJ1-1, with D tentatively TRBD1 (6 bases). The V end was cut by 5 bases, the J end by 2 bases, with 12 bases between. Germline V lookup: CDR1 DFQATT, CDR2 SNEGSKA (reference sequence). This CDR3 is 13 amino acids long. CDR3 nucleotide sequence: TGCAGTGCTGCCCTCAGGGGAAACACTGAAGCTTTCTTT. Its translation: CSAALRGNTEAFF.

The J gene is TRBJ2-3, the V gene TRBV4-2, with 11 bases identical to TRBD2. From germline, CDR1 is LGHNA and CDR2 YNFKEQ. The J segment lost 5 bases and the V segment lost 1 base, leaving 8 bases of the junction unmatched. The CDR3 sequence is 17 residues long. This CDR3 reads CASSQGISSGGQDTQYF. The CDR3 DNA follows: TGTGCCAGCAGCCAAGGAATCTCTAGCGGGGGGCAAGATACGCAGTATTTT.

This clonotype was observed a few times. This chain joins TRBV5-5 and TRBJ2-6; a possible D gene is TRBD1 (5 bases). Trimming stripped 6 bases from V and 4 bases from J, with 11 bases between. The CDR3 loop spans 14 amino acids. In germline, CDR1 is SGHKS, CDR2 YYEKEE (reference sequence). Written as DNA, the CDR3 is TGTGCCAGCAAGTCAGGGATCGGGGCCAACGTCCTGACTTTC. This codes for CASKSGIGANVLTF.

In this sample, this clonotype turned up a few times. The gene calls are TRBV15 and TRBJ1-4, with no clear D. Per germline, CDR1 LNHNV and CDR2 YYDKDF (reference sequence). CDR3 size: 14 residues. V lost 8 bases, J lost 4 bases, and 14 bases lay in between. The CDR3 nucleotides read TGTGCCACCTGTCAGCGAGGACTTAATGAAAAACTGTTTTTT. Translated: CATCQRGLNEKLFF.

The gene calls are TRBV20-1 and TRBJ2-7; no clear D gene. The germline V gene has CDR1 DFQATT and CDR2 SNEGSKA (reference sequence). This CDR3 spans 13 amino acids. V was trimmed by 2 bases and J by 5 bases, leaving 13 bases between them. This CDR3 is CSARKPASNEQYF. The CDR3 DNA sequence: TGCAGTGCTAGAAAACCGGCAAGCAACGAGCAGTACTTC.

The chain's CDR3 is CATGPRTDTQYF. The CDR3 DNA sequence: TGTGCCACCGGGCCGCGCACAGATACGCAGTATTTT. The rearrangement joins TRBV15 to TRBJ2-3; D is ambiguous. CDR3 length equals 12 residues. Germline V CDR1 and CDR2: LNHNV, YYDKDF (reference sequence). Trimming left V 8 bases short and J 1 base short, with 7 bases between. Variable domain in full (rest from reference TRBV15 and TRBJ2-3): DAMVIQNPRYQVTQFGKPVTLSCSQTLNHNVMYWYQQKSSQAPKLLFHYYDKDFNNEADTPDNFQSRRPNTSFCFLDIRSPGLGDTAMYLCATGPRTDTQYFGPGTRLTVL.

This clonotype has more than one count but fewer than ten. The V call is TRBV7-2, the J call TRBJ2-3, with 9 bases fitting TRBD2. V was pared by 0 bases and J by 10 bases, with 5 bases of the junction left unmatched. This CDR3 has 14 residues. Germline V lookup: CDR1 SGHTA, CDR2 FQGNSA. DNA of the CDR3: TGTGCCAGCAGCTTAGCCTTTGCGGGGGGGCCGCAGTATTTT. Translated, it gives CASSLAFAGGPQYF.

This clonotype was seen more than once but under ten times. CDR3: CAIRTSGRAGSYNEQFF. As DNA, the CDR3 is TGTGCCATCAGAACTAGCGGGAGGGCAGGATCCTACAATGAGCAGTTCTTC. The genes are TRBV10-3 and TRBJ2-1, with 13 positions matching TRBD2. Looked up from germline, CDR1 is ENHRY and CDR2 is SYGVKD. J gave up 1 base and V 6 bases, and 6 bases lay outside the gene matches. CDR3 length equals 17 residues.

This clonotype occurred a few times. The chain carries TRBV20-1 and TRBJ2-1, with D perhaps TRBD1 (5 bases). Germline V gene lookup returns CDR1 DFQATT and CDR2 SNEGSKA (reference sequence). The CDR3 extends over 12 amino acids. Trimming stripped 3 bases from V and 9 bases from J, with 12 bases between. CDR3 DNA: TGCAGTGCTAGTATAGGGGCGAGTGAGCAGTTCTTC. Translation gives CSASIGASEQFF.

This clonotype has more than one count but fewer than ten. This chain links TRBV6-5 with TRBJ1-2; D may be TRBD1 (5 bases). V dropped 6 bases and J dropped 4 bases, with 18 bases sitting between them. The CDR3 loop spans 15 amino acids. Per germline, CDR1 MNHEY and CDR2 SVGAGI. The CDR3 loop reads CASRPPPGFGYGYTF. CDR3 sequence (DNA): TGTGCCAGCAGACCCCCCCCAGGGTTCGGCTATGGCTACACCTTC.

A few counts support this clonotype. The V call is TRBV7-2, the J call TRBJ2-7; D call uncertain. The CDR3 length is 14 residues. The germline V gene has CDR1 SGHTA and CDR2 FQGNSA. V lost 1 base and J lost 4, with 11 bases in between. CDR3 bases: TGTGCCAGCAGCTTAGGCGGCCCCTTGTACGAGCAGTACTTC. Translated, it gives CASSLGGPLYEQYF.

The V and J genes are TRBV5-6 and TRBJ1-1; weak D call: TRBD1 (5 bases). CDR3 length equals 14 residues. Germline V gene lookup returns CDR1 SGHDT and CDR2 YYEEEE. Trimming cost V 4 bases and J 1 base, with 11 bases left between them. The CDR3, as DNA: TGTGCCAGCAGCCGAGGGGCAGGGAACACTGAAGCTTTCTTT. The encoded protein is CASSRGAGNTEAFF.

This clonotype was counted a few times. The chain couples TRBV4-2 to TRBJ2-7; 7 bases match TRBD1. After removal of 1 base from V and 2 bases from J, the junction contained 5 bases not matched to a gene. Germline-derived CDR1 and CDR2 are LGHNA and YNFKEQ. The CDR3 extends over 15 amino acids. The CDR3: CASSQGAGGTYEQYF. The DNA for the CDR3 is TGTGCCAGCAGCCAAGGGGCAGGGGGTACCTACGAGCAGTACTTC.

The chain is built from TRBV20-1 and TRBJ2-5; D may be TRBD2 (6 bases). The germline V gene has CDR1 DFQATT and CDR2 SNEGSKA (reference sequence). The CDR3 has 16 residues. V lost 0 bases and J 1 base, leaving 15 bases between the germline ends. Here the CDR3 reads CSARDAGGAFQETQYF. As DNA, the CDR3 is TGCAGTGCTAGAGATGCTGGCGGGGCGTTCCAAGAGACCCAGTACTTC.

The J gene is TRBJ2-7, the V gene TRBV6-4; TRBD2 aligns across 9 bases. Looked up from germline, CDR1 is MRHNA and CDR2 is SNTAGT. V lost 3 bases and J lost 6; bases outside the gene matches: 9. This CDR3 has 15 amino acids. CDR3 sequence reads: CASSDYPGLASEQYF. The CDR3 nucleotides read TGTGCCAGCAGTGATTACCCTGGACTAGCGAGCGAGCAGTACTTC.

There are a few counts of this clonotype. This chain links TRBV7-9 with TRBJ2-7; D unclear. Germline V gene sequence: CDR1 SEHNR, CDR2 FQNEAQ (reference sequence). The CDR3 sequence is 12 residues long. The germline V and J ends were trimmed by 5 bases and 4 bases, with 9 bases remaining between them. CDR3 amino acids: CASSERAYEQYF. CDR3 sequence (DNA): TGTGCCAGCAGCGAACGAGCTTACGAGCAGTACTTC. The whole variable domain, filled in from reference TRBV7-9 and TRBJ2-7, reads DTGVSQNPRHKITKRGQNVTFRCDPISEHNRLYWYRQTLGQGPEFLTYFQNEAQLEKSRLLSDRFSAERPKGSFSTLEIQRTEQGDSAMYLCASSERAYEQYFGPGTRLTVT.

Only a few counts were recorded for this clonotype. The CDR3 sequence: CSARDPIRPGRNTEAFF. CDR3 bases: TGCAGTGCTAGAGATCCTATCCGGCCGGGGAGGAACACTGAAGCTTTCTTT. The chain has TRBV20-1 and TRBJ1-1; unclear D gene. V was cut by 0 bases and J by 1 base, with 18 bases left in between. CDR1 is DFQATT and CDR2 is SNEGSKA in the germline V gene (reference sequence). CDR3 size: 17 residues.

This sequence joins TRBV3-1 and TRBJ2-7; TRBD2 matches 9 bases. The germline gives CDR1 LGHDT, CDR2 YNNKEL (reference sequence). The CDR3 loop spans 15 amino acids. V lost 1 base to trimming and J lost 2 bases; unmatched junction nucleotides: 3. CDR3 DNA: TGTGCCAGCAGCCAAGCGACTAGCGGCACCTACGAGCAGTACTTC. Its protein is CASSQATSGTYEQYF.

The chain combines TRBV11-3 with TRBJ2-5; no clear D. This CDR3 region has 13 residues. Per the germline V gene, CDR1 is SGHNT and CDR2 is YENEEA. V was trimmed by 5 bases and J by 7 bases, leaving 14 bases between them. The CDR3 coding sequence is TGTGCCAGCAGCCTCCACGCTCCCGGGACCCAGTACTTC. Translation gives CASSLHAPGTQYF.

The chain carries TRBV6-6 and TRBJ2-7, with 8 bases aligning to TRBD2. The CDR3 length is 16 residues. Germline assignment: CDR1 MNHNY and CDR2 SVGAGI (reference sequence). The trim removed 7 bases at V and 4 bases at J, leaving 15 bases unmatched. CDR3 loop: CASTPRGGLNSYEQYF. CDR3 in DNA: TGTGCCAGCACCCCCCGGGGGGGGTTGAATTCTTACGAGCAGTACTTC.

The J gene is TRBJ2-7, the V gene TRBV29-1; 8 nucleotides line up with TRBD2. Trimming cost V 2 bases and J 2 bases; bases outside gene matches: 8. Germline V lookup: CDR1 SQVTM, CDR2 ANQGSEA. The CDR3 has 15 residues. The chain's CDR3 is CSVESSGSSTYEQYF. The DNA for the CDR3 is TGCAGCGTTGAATCAAGCGGGAGCTCTACCTACGAGCAGTACTTC.

The chain joins TRBV7-3 to TRBJ2-2; 8 bases align to TRBD1. V trimming: 3 bases; J trimming: 5 bases; junction bases outside the gene matches: 5. This CDR3 has 15 residues. Germline values: CDR1 SGHTA, CDR2 FQGTGA. The CDR3 loop is CASSLVTGGTGELFF. In nucleotides, the CDR3 is TGTGCCAGCAGCTTGGTTACAGGGGGAACCGGGGAGCTGTTTTTT.

J is TRBJ2-3 and V is TRBV18; D remains ambiguous. Trimming removed 1 base at V and 4 bases at J, with 12 bases between. In germline, CDR1 is KGHSH, CDR2 LQKENI. The CDR3 runs to 15 residues. CDR3 nucleotide sequence: TGTGCCAGCTCACCACGTTCGGTAGGCCCAGATACGCAGTATTTT. It codes for CASSPRSVGPDTQYF.

This clonotype was counted only a few times. The rearrangement joins TRBV3-1 to TRBJ2-3, with TRBD2 as a possible D gene (5 bases). CDR1 and CDR2 from the germline V gene are LGHDT and YNNKEL (reference sequence). CDR3 size: 16 residues. V lost 10 bases, J lost 0 bases, and 20 bases lay in between. CDR3 sequence (DNA): TGTGCCACTTCTTACGTGCTCCCTAGCAGCACAGATACGCAGTATTTT. Residues: CATSYVLPSSTDTQYF.

CDR3 sequence reads: CASSFIAGGPGNEQFF. The CDR3 nucleotides read TGCGCCAGCAGCTTTATTGCGGGAGGGCCTGGGAATGAGCAGTTCTTC. V gene TRBV5-1 combines with J gene TRBJ2-1; 9 bases are shared with TRBD2. CDR1 is SGHRS, CDR2 YFSETQ, per germline. The CDR3 is 16 residues long. V gave up 2 bases and J gave up 7 bases; unmatched junction bases: 10.

This clonotype came up many times. The chain links TRBV20-1 to TRBJ2-3; 7 nucleotides agree with TRBD1. The CDR3 has 15 residues. Unmatched junction bases numbered 4, after V lost 1 base and J lost 0 bases. Germline values: CDR1 DFQATT, CDR2 SNEGSKA (reference sequence). This CDR3 is CSARAGTASTDTQYF. CDR3 nucleotides: TGCAGTGCTAGAGCCGGGACAGCTAGCACAGATACGCAGTATTTT.

The chain carries TRBV24-1 and TRBJ1-2; weak D call: TRBD1 (5 bases). CDR1 and CDR2 (germline): KGHDR, SFDVKD. The V end lost 2 bases, the J end lost 4 bases, and 10 bases lay between the germline ends. This CDR3 region has 14 residues. CDR3 residues: CATSDSGGIYGYTF. The CDR3 region has the DNA TGTGCCACCAGTGATTCGGGGGGAATCTATGGCTACACCTTC.

This clonotype was observed at least ten times. J is TRBJ2-1 and V is TRBV11-2, with D perhaps TRBD2 (6 bases). The germline CDR1 and CDR2 sequences are SGHAT and FQNNGV. Trimming took 5 bases from V and 7 from J, leaving 24 bases between them. There are 17 residues in the CDR3. The CDR3 region is CASSPSILAALRNEQFF. CDR3 nucleotides: TGTGCCAGCAGCCCATCCATTTTAGCGGCCCTAAGGAATGAGCAGTTCTTC.

There are a few counts of this clonotype. This chain links TRBV4-1 with TRBJ2-7, with 9 bases identical to TRBD1. The germline CDR1 and CDR2 sequences are MGHRA and YSYEKL. This CDR3 has 15 residues. J lost 4 bases, V lost 6 bases, and 10 bases had no gene match. The CDR3 spells CASSERQGGNYEQYF. The CDR3 DNA is TGCGCCAGCAGTGAAAGACAGGGGGGTAATTACGAGCAGTACTTC.

The V and J genes are TRBV27 and TRBJ1-1, with D unclear. Germline-derived CDR1 and CDR2 are MNHEY and SMNVEV (reference sequence). V lost 6 bases, J lost 5 bases, and 13 bases lay in between. The CDR3 length is 13 residues. As DNA, the CDR3 is TGTGCCAGCAGCCCATCTCCTTGGACTGAAGCTTTCTTT. Residues: CASSPSPWTEAFF.